This T cell receptor (beta chain) originates from a study of T-cell memory formation after mild COVID-19. Across the whole study: Across donors, TCR clusters were largely donor specific. Study findings and constraints: Mainly in CM and EM were contracting CD4+ clones; CD8+ were in EMRA.

The germline V gene has CDR1 SGHRS and CDR2 YFSETQ. This CDR3 comprises 15 residues. A remark on this clonotype: What it recognizes is unknown. Its ends do not fully match the called genes, so a read error is possible.

It was 5'RACE with constant-segment primers that produced the TCR alpha and TCR beta cDNA libraries, which carried sample barcodes and UMIs. Each CDR3 protein gets one entry after TCRdb re-called the 5' RACE reads with MiXCR. The table lists about 250,000 distinct CDR3 sequences, about 16% of them singletons, with about 4% in the top ten. Input material: PBMCs or a T cell subset sorted from them (not recorded which). The sequence was obtained from a man between 18 and 29 years old who had mild COVID-19 (a few samples of this study predate the infection). Cell type and time point are not known. V usage is TRBV5-1 and J usage is TRBJ1-6; the match to TRBD1 covers 12 bases. In DNA, the CDR3 is TGCGCCAGCAGCTTCGGGACAGGGGGCGATTCACCCATCCACTTT. Its translation: CASSFGTGGDSPIHF. The full variable domain, its missing parts supplied by reference TRBV5-1 and TRBJ1-6, is KAGVTQTPRYLIKTRGQQVTLSCSPISGHRSVSWYQQTPGQGLQFLFEYFSETQRNKGNFPGRFSGRQFSNSRSEMNVSTLELGDSALYLCASSFGTGGDSPIHFGNGTRLTVT.